A selection of T cell receptor beta chains follows, all from one sample in a study of blood T cell repertoires in COVID-19. The table came from immunoSEQ multiplex PCR; TCRdb's copy has only in-frame clones and leaves some out. The sample lists tens of thousands of clones; just under 90% were seen once. Material for sequencing was peripheral blood. The receptor source for this set is a man aged 55-75 years with acute or convalescent COVID-19. Both conserved end residues are part of each CDR3. The order of the fields is V gene, clone size, D gene, J gene, CDR3 length, CDR3 DNA, CDR3 protein. A D gene is named only where the DNA matches it firmly. Not all rows give a size; the values are once, few, many and, for expanded clones, a class.

v_gene: TRBV3-1/TRBV3-2; abundance: -; d_gene: -; j_gene: TRBJ2-3; len: 17; CDR3nt: TGTGCCAGCAGCCAAGATTACCTAGCGTCGGGCACAGATACGCAGTATTTT; CDR3aa: CASSQDYLASGTDTQYF
v_gene: TRBV7-2; abundance: -; d_gene: TRBD2; j_gene: TRBJ2-1; len: 15; CDR3nt: TGTGCCAGCAGCTTGGAGCGGGGGGCCTACAATGAGCAGTTCTTC; CDR3aa: CASSLERGAYNEQFF
v_gene: TRBV2; abundance: -; d_gene: -; j_gene: TRBJ1-4; len: 15; CDR3nt: TGTGCCAGCACCCGGGAAGGCACTCGTAATGAAAAACTGTTTTTT; CDR3aa: CASTREGTRNEKLFF
v_gene: TRBV25-1; abundance: -; d_gene: TRBD1; j_gene: TRBJ2-6; len: 16; CDR3nt: TGTGCCAGCAGTAGGGGGACAGGGACTGGGGCCAACGTCCTGACTTTC; CDR3aa: CASSRGTGTGANVLTF
v_gene: TRBV27; abundance: -; d_gene: -; j_gene: TRBJ2-2; len: 13; CDR3nt: TGTGCCAGCAGTTTATCGGCAGCCGGGGAGCTGTTTTTT; CDR3aa: CASSLSAAGELFF
v_gene: TRBV3-1/TRBV3-2; abundance: -; d_gene: -; j_gene: TRBJ2-3; len: 13; CDR3nt: TGTGCCAGCAGCAAGGAGCCGCAAGATACGCAGTATTTT; CDR3aa: CASSKEPQDTQYF
v_gene: TRBV9; abundance: -; d_gene: -; j_gene: TRBJ1-2; len: 13; CDR3nt: TGTGCCAGCAGCGTAGAGTCAGACTATGGCTACACCTTC; CDR3aa: CASSVESDYGYTF
v_gene: TRBV28; abundance: -; d_gene: -; j_gene: TRBJ1-3; len: 16; CDR3nt: TGTGCCAGCAGTTACCTACAGGGAAGTCTTGGAAACACCATATATTTT; CDR3aa: CASSYLQGSLGNTIYF
v_gene: TRBV15; abundance: -; d_gene: -; j_gene: TRBJ1-4; len: 13; CDR3nt: TGTGCCACCTCAACAGGGTATAATGAAAAACTGTTTTTT; CDR3aa: CATSTGYNEKLFF
v_gene: TRBV19; abundance: -; d_gene: TRBD1; j_gene: TRBJ1-5; len: 15; CDR3nt: TGTGCCAGTATGGCGGGAAGGGGGCGCAATCAGCCCCAGCATTTT; CDR3aa: CASMAGRGRNQPQHF
v_gene: TRBV28; abundance: once; d_gene: TRBD2; j_gene: TRBJ2-1; len: 16; CDR3nt: TGTGCCAGCAGTTTATGGGCAGCGGGGGGTTACAATGAGCAGTTCTTC; CDR3aa: CASSLWAAGGYNEQFF
v_gene: TRBV7-9; abundance: -; d_gene: -; j_gene: TRBJ1-2; len: 15; CDR3nt: TGTGCCAGCAGCACCTCCAGGGGACCTAACTATGGCTACACCTTC; CDR3aa: CASSTSRGPNYGYTF
v_gene: TRBV29-1; abundance: -; d_gene: TRBD2; j_gene: TRBJ2-3; len: 14; CDR3nt: TGCAGCACCTCTAGCGGGGCTAGCACAGATACGCAGTATTTT; CDR3aa: CSTSSGASTDTQYF
v_gene: TRBV30; abundance: -; d_gene: TRBD1; j_gene: TRBJ1-1; len: 14; CDR3nt: TGTGCCTCAGGGGGGCAGGGATTGGGCACTGAAGCTTTCTTT; CDR3aa: CASGGQGLGTEAFF
v_gene: TRBV30; abundance: -; d_gene: -; j_gene: TRBJ2-7; len: 12; CDR3nt: TGTGCCTGGAGAGGGGACTCCTACGAGCAGTACTTC; CDR3aa: CAWRGDSYEQYF
v_gene: TRBV6-2/TRBV6-3; abundance: -; d_gene: -; j_gene: TRBJ1-5; len: 18; CDR3nt: TGTGCCAGCAGTTACTCGATAGCGTCGGGGGGTGGCAATCAGCCCCAGCATTTT; CDR3aa: CASSYSIASGGGNQPQHF
v_gene: TRBV11-2; abundance: -; d_gene: TRBD1; j_gene: TRBJ1-2; len: 15; CDR3nt: TGTGCCAGCAGCTTAGAGAGGGGGCCGAACTATGGCTACACCTTC; CDR3aa: CASSLERGPNYGYTF
v_gene: TRBV30; abundance: -; d_gene: TRBD1; j_gene: TRBJ1-4; len: 15; CDR3nt: TGTGCCTGGAGTGTCACAGGGGGAGGAGGTGAAAAACTGTTTTTT; CDR3aa: CAWSVTGGGGEKLFF
v_gene: TRBV28; abundance: once; d_gene: -; j_gene: TRBJ1-1; len: 12; CDR3nt: TGTGCCAGCAGTTTAGTGACCTCGGAGGCTTTCTTT; CDR3aa: CASSLVTSEAFF
v_gene: TRBV7-9; abundance: -; d_gene: TRBD1; j_gene: TRBJ1-4; len: 14; CDR3nt: TGTGCCAGCAGCGTGGGACAGGGAAATGAAAAACTGTTTTTT; CDR3aa: CASSVGQGNEKLFF
v_gene: TRBV6-5; abundance: -; d_gene: TRBD1; j_gene: TRBJ2-5; len: 12; CDR3nt: TGTGCCACCCGACAGGGGAGGGAGACCCAGTACTTC; CDR3aa: CATRQGRETQYF
v_gene: TRBV28; abundance: -; d_gene: TRBD1; j_gene: TRBJ1-5; len: 17; CDR3nt: TGTGCCAGCACCCAACTAGGGACAGGACGGAGCAATCAGCCCCAGCATTTT; CDR3aa: CASTQLGTGRSNQPQHF
v_gene: TRBV4-3; abundance: -; d_gene: -; j_gene: TRBJ1-2; len: 16; CDR3nt: TGCGCCAGCAGCCAAGAGATCGCAGGGGCCATAGGAGGCTACACCTTC; CDR3aa: CASSQEIAGAIGGYTF
v_gene: TRBV28; abundance: -; d_gene: -; j_gene: TRBJ2-7; len: 13; CDR3nt: TGTGCCAGCTGTTTGGAGTTAACCTACGAGCAGTACTTC; CDR3aa: CASCLELTYEQYF
v_gene: TRBV14; abundance: -; d_gene: -; j_gene: TRBJ2-2; len: 16; CDR3nt: TGTGCCAGCAGTCGGGGGAGCCTACTCAACACCGGGGAGCTGTTTTTT; CDR3aa: CASSRGSLLNTGELFF
v_gene: TRBV7-9; abundance: -; d_gene: TRBD1; j_gene: TRBJ2-5; len: 15; CDR3nt: TGTGCCAGCAGCCCAAGGACAGGGGGGTTGGAGACCCAGTACTTC; CDR3aa: CASSPRTGGLETQYF
v_gene: TRBV10-3; abundance: -; d_gene: TRBD1; j_gene: TRBJ1-5; len: 15; CDR3nt: TGTGCCATCAGTGACACAGGGGTGAGCAATCAGCCCCAGCATTTT; CDR3aa: CAISDTGVSNQPQHF
v_gene: TRBV18; abundance: -; d_gene: -; j_gene: TRBJ1-3; len: 16; CDR3nt: TGTGCCAGCTCACCACAAGCGGACAGCTCTGGAAACACCATATATTTT; CDR3aa: CASSPQADSSGNTIYF